These 9 T cell receptor beta chains came from one sample sequenced in a study of T-cell memory formation after mild COVID-19. Each CDR3 protein gets one entry after TCRdb re-called the 5' RACE reads with MiXCR. This sample has about 350,000 distinct CDR3 sequences, with roughly 20% found just once. Sequencing was performed on PBMCs or a T cell subset sorted from them (not recorded which). Receptors were obtained from a young man who had mild COVID-19 (a few samples of this study predate the infection). Cell type and time point are not known.

V gene TRBV10-3 combines with J gene TRBJ2-5; TRBD1 agrees at 7 bases. The CDR3 spans 15 residues. Germline loops: CDR1 ENHRY, CDR2 SYGVKD. V dropped 2 bases and J dropped 1; count of bases not matched to a gene: 4. In nucleotides, the CDR3 is TGTGCCATCAGTGAGCGAGGGGGCTCCCAAGAGACCCAGTACTTC. Translation gives CAISERGGSQETQYF.

Ten or more counts support this clonotype. The V call is TRBV29-1, the J call TRBJ2-1; 10 nucleotides align to TRBD2. Germline CDR1 reads SQVTM; CDR2 reads ANQGSEA. V dropped 4 bases and J dropped 8; count of bases not matched to a gene: 5. CDR3 size: 13 residues. CDR3 nucleotide sequence: TGCAGCGTTGCCGGGACTAGCGTCGATGAGCAGTTCTTC. Its protein is CSVAGTSVDEQFF.

This chain uses TRBV7-2 with TRBJ2-3; weak D call: TRBD2 (5 bases). V was pared by 5 bases and J by 0 bases, with 15 bases between. Looked up from germline, CDR1 is SGHTA and CDR2 is FQGNSA. CDR3 length equals 16 residues. The CDR3 is CASSPLASVSTDTQYF. CDR3 in DNA: TGTGCCAGCAGCCCATTAGCGAGCGTAAGCACAGATACGCAGTATTTT.

The V gene is TRBV5-1, the J gene TRBJ2-7, with 9 bases lining up with TRBD1. After removal of 4 bases from V and 1 base from J, the junction contained 6 bases not matched to a gene. The germline gives CDR1 SGHRS, CDR2 YFSETQ. The CDR3 loop spans 15 amino acids. The CDR3 DNA follows: TGCGCCAGCAGCGCGACAGGGGGTCCATCCTACGAGCAGTACGTC. Residues: CASSATGGPSYEQYV.

This rearrangement joins TRBV18 to TRBJ1-6; D remains unclear. Germline loops: CDR1 KGHSH, CDR2 LQKENI. V was clipped by 3 bases and J by 6 bases, with 9 bases between them. The CDR3 length is 14 residues. The CDR3 sequence is CASSPNRSNSPLHF. CDR3 sequence (DNA): TGTGCCAGCTCACCCAATAGGAGTAATTCACCCCTCCACTTT.

This chain connects TRBV2 to TRBJ2-2, with D hard to call. The CDR3 sequence is 12 residues long. Trimming removed 3 bases from V and 8 bases from J, with 7 bases in between. Germline lookup yields CDR1 SNHLY and CDR2 FYNNEI. The CDR3 protein is CASSDIGGELFF. Written as DNA, the CDR3 is TGTGCCAGCAGTGATATAGGGGGGGAGCTGTTTTTT.

The chain is built from TRBV9 and TRBJ1-1, with TRBD1 matching over 7 bases. V trimming: 3 bases; J trimming: 4 bases; junction bases outside the gene matches: 6. This CDR3 comprises 14 residues. In germline, CDR1 is SGDLS, CDR2 YYNGEE. CDR3 sequence (DNA): TGTGCCAGCAGCGGAAACAGGGGTAGCACTGAAGCTTTCTTT. The encoded protein is CASSGNRGSTEAFF.

This clonotype was seen only a few times. DNA of the CDR3: TGTGCCAGCAGCTTAGGTCAGGGCAGGGTCAATGAGCAGTTCTTC. Its translation is CASSLGQGRVNEQFF. V gene TRBV7-8 combines with J gene TRBJ2-1; D perhaps matches TRBD1 (5 bases). Per germline, CDR1 SGHVS and CDR2 FQNEAQ. This CDR3 is 15 amino acids long. Trimming pared 1 base from V and 6 bases from J, leaving 13 bases between.

The chain combines TRBV14 with TRBJ2-3, with unresolved D. CDR3 length: 14 residues. Between the trimmed V and J ends, which lost 1 base and 1 base, there was a span of 6 bases. CDR1 and CDR2 (germline): SGHDN, FVKESK. This chain's CDR3 is CASSQALRTDTQYF. CDR3 coding DNA: TGTGCCAGCAGCCAAGCACTACGCACAGATACGCAGTATTTT.